Detailed here is one T cell receptor beta chain. The antigen remains unidentified. This record comes from a study of T cell responses to AZD1222 COVID-19 vaccine. General study points: Just a handful of AZD1222 recipients tested seropositive at baseline. Along spike, vaccine-associated CD4 TCRs were found throughout, with dominance at 160-218 and 743-854. Sampling that yielded the repertoires occurred only after the peak T cell response.

The CDR3 sequence is 14 residues long. V was clipped by 3 bases and J by 4 bases; unmatched bases: 2. CDR1 and CDR2 from the germline V gene are MGHDK and SYGVNS. Assay: immunoSEQ multiplex PCR; the TCRdb copy retains only in-frame clones and omits some. The profile shows roughly 180,000 clones, around 86% of them singletons. The chain has TRBV25-1 and TRBJ1-2; 10 positions match TRBD1. The sample here was peripheral blood, taken on day 0 of MenACWY control vaccination. The clonotype was recovered from an adult in good health. The CDR3: CASSETGGSYGYTF. The DNA of the CDR3 is TGTGCCAGCAGTGAGACAGGGGGCAGCTATGGCTACACCTTC.